Shown below are 18 T cell receptor beta chains from a single sample sequenced in a study of molecular identifiers for immune sequencing clone quantification. MiXCR, run by TCRdb on the PCR reads, gives a single entry per CDR3 protein. The sample yields approximately 97,000 distinct CDR3 sequences, 35% seen once. Sequencing used naive CD8+ T cells from blood, with Jurkat cell RNA spiked in. The subset is: FACS-sorted CD8+CD4-CCR7+CD45RA+ naive T cells. Receptor source: a human donor in good health. Some libraries in this study had Jurkat cell RNA spiked in.

The sample holds many counts of this clonotype. The chain recombines TRBV7-9 with TRBJ1-1; no clear D. Trimming removed 4 bases from V and 4 bases from J, with 10 bases in between. The germline gives CDR1 SEHNR, CDR2 FQNEAQ (reference sequence). The CDR3 is 13 residues long. CDR3 region: CASSYSGSTEAFF. The CDR3, as DNA: TGTGCCAGCAGCTATTCGGGCAGCACTGAAGCTTTCTTT.

This clonotype has just a few counts. The limits of the CDR3 on the DNA are not certain, so only TCRdb's listed CDR3 is given. This chain uses TRBV24-1 with TRBJ2-5. The CDR3 spans 12 residues, counting both ends. Germline CDR1 is KGHDR and CDR2 is SFDVKD. The CDR3 reads CATSVPEGTQYF.

The V gene is TRBV7-7, the J gene TRBJ2-5, with 7 nucleotides matching TRBD1. Germline CDR1 reads SSHAT; CDR2 reads FNYEAQ (reference sequence). CDR3 length: 13 residues. In nucleotides, the CDR3 is TGTGCTGGCAGCTTAGGGGGCCCGGAGACCCAGTACTTC. This encodes CAGSLGGPETQYF.

The gene calls are TRBV27 and TRBJ2-7; D remains ambiguous. The CDR3 totals 13 residues. Germline CDR1 is MNHEY and CDR2 is SMNVEV (reference sequence). Trimming left V 3 bases short and J 0 bases short, with 6 bases between. This chain's CDR3 is CASSFSSSYEQYF. DNA of the CDR3: TGTGCCAGCAGTTTCAGCAGCTCCTACGAGCAGTACTTC.

The rearrangement links TRBV7-9 to TRBJ2-7; the match to TRBD1 covers 9 bases. The CDR3 loop spans 15 amino acids. V dropped 6 bases and J dropped 4; count of bases not matched to a gene: 10. Germline V CDR1 and CDR2: SEHNR, FQNEAQ (reference sequence). The CDR3 DNA is TGTGCCAGCAGTCTGGAGTGGGACAGGGAATACGAGCAGTACTTC. Translating gives CASSLEWDREYEQYF.

In its sample, this clonotype was seen many times. The rearrangement links TRBV5-6 to TRBJ1-2; weak D call: TRBD1 (6 bases). Trimming cost V 2 bases and J 6 bases, with 14 bases left between them. CDR1 and CDR2 (germline): SGHDT, YYEEEE. This CDR3 spans 14 amino acids. The CDR3 bases are TGTGCCAGCAGCTTAGGTACAGGGTCGGATGGCTACACCTTC. It yields the protein CASSLGTGSDGYTF. Looking up the rest from reference TRBV5-6 and TRBJ1-2 gives the full variable domain: DAGVTQSPTHLIKTRGQQVTLRCSPKSGHDTVSWYQQALGQGPQFIFQYYEEEERQRGNFPDRFSGHQFPNYSSELNVNALLLGDSALYLCASSLGTGSDGYTFGSGTRLTVV.

This clonotype was observed a handful of times. The genes are TRBV4-3 and TRBJ2-1, with D possibly being TRBD1 or TRBD2 (6 bases each). Trimming pared 1 base from V and 2 bases from J, leaving 12 bases between. Germline V CDR1 and CDR2: LGHNA, YSLEER. The CDR3 runs 16 residues. The CDR3 DNA sequence: TGCGCCAGCAGCCAAGGGGGGGCCGATACCTACAATGAGCAGTTCTTC. Translating gives CASSQGGADTYNEQFF.

In its sample, this clonotype was seen a few times. Here the CDR3 reads CASSLARGMNTEAFF. CDR3 sequence (DNA): TGTGCCAGCAGTTTGGCCAGAGGAATGAACACTGAAGCTTTCTTT. The chain recombines TRBV27 with TRBJ1-1; D remains ambiguous. Germline CDR1 reads MNHEY; CDR2 reads SMNVEV (reference sequence). This CDR3 spans 15 amino acids. V lost 3 bases and J 0 bases, leaving 11 bases between the germline ends.

As for this clonotype: The missing conserved phenylalanine or tryptophan at the end of this CDR3 makes a read error likely. CDR3 loop: CASSSGPQETQYL. The DNA for the CDR3 is TGTGCCAGCAGCTCAGGACCGCAAGAGACCCAGTACCTC. The chain has TRBV13 and TRBJ2-5; D remains ambiguous. Trimming left V 4 bases short and J 2 bases short, with 8 bases between. The CDR3 is 13 residues long. CDR1 is PRHDT and CDR2 is FYEKMQ in the germline V gene (reference sequence).

This clonotype came up a few times. The V and J genes are TRBV11-2 and TRBJ2-7; D not certain. V was trimmed by 4 bases and J by 3 bases, leaving 7 bases between them. This CDR3 has 12 residues. Germline V gene data show CDR1 as SGHAT and CDR2 as FQNNGV. DNA for the CDR3: TGTGCCAGCAGCTCGGGCTTCTACGAGCAGTACTTC. Translating it yields CASSSGFYEQYF.

The chain combines TRBV4-2 with TRBJ1-2; weak D call: TRBD1 (6 bases). The CDR3 is 16 amino acids. The ends were cut back, 0 bases at V and 4 bases at J, with 15 bases in the middle. Germline values: CDR1 LGHNA, CDR2 YNFKEQ. The CDR3: CASSQDMGAGGYGYTF. Written as DNA, the CDR3 is TGTGCCAGCAGCCAAGATATGGGGGCGGGGGGCTATGGCTACACCTTC.

This clonotype came up a few times. This chain links TRBV11-2 with TRBJ2-2, with TRBD2 identical over 13 bases. V lost 1 base and J lost 6; bases outside the gene matches: 5. Germline V CDR1 and CDR2: SGHAT, FQNNGV. This CDR3 is built from 17 residues. The chain's CDR3 is CASSLGGTSGTAGELFF. CDR3 bases: TGTGCCAGCAGCTTAGGAGGGACTAGCGGGACAGCCGGGGAGCTGTTTTTT.

As to this clonotype: A read error is possible here, since a much larger clone lies one base away. This chain connects TRBV28 to TRBJ2-3; the D is unclear. The CDR3 loop spans 14 amino acids. Germline lookup yields CDR1 MDHEN and CDR2 SYDVKM. The CDR3 sequence: CASCLIQISDTQYF. Here the CDR3 DNA reads TGTGCCAGCTGTTTAATCCAGATCTCAGATACGCAGTATTTT. The full variable domain, completed using reference TRBV28 and TRBJ2-3, is DVKVTQSSRYLVKRTGEKVFLECVQDMDHENMFWYRQDPGLGLRLIYFSYDVKMKEKGDIPEGYSVSREKKERFSLILESASTNQTSMYLCASCLIQISDTQYFGPGTRLTVL.

This clonotype was detected only a few times. The chain is built from TRBV7-2 and TRBJ2-1; weak D call: TRBD1 (6 bases). Germline-derived CDR1 and CDR2 are SGHTA and FQGNSA. The length of the CDR3 is 14 residues. This chain's CDR3 is CATDRWLTYNEQFF. The CDR3, as DNA: TGTGCAACCGACAGGTGGCTCACCTACAATGAGCAGTTCTTC.

As regards this clonotype: Just one base apart from a much larger clone, this may be a read error. J is TRBJ2-1 and V is TRBV7-2; possible D gene TRBD2, 7 bases. The CDR3 covers 15 residues. The germline V gene encodes CDR1 SGHTA and CDR2 FQGNSA. Trimming took off 5 bases at V and 10 bases at J, with 21 bases between the two ends. The CDR3 loop is CASSIRLSAGAEQFF. The CDR3 coding sequence is TGTGCCAGCAGCATAAGGCTCTCTGCGGGGGCCGAGCAGTTCTTC.

This clonotype was observed a handful of times. V usage is TRBV29-1 and J usage is TRBJ2-7; D perhaps matches TRBD1 (6 bases). The CDR3 contains 16 residues. V lost 3 bases, J lost 7 bases, and 25 bases lay in between. Germline CDR1 and CDR2: SQVTM and ANQGSEA. CDR3 DNA: TGCAGCGTTGATGATTGGGGGCCTGGGGGTGTTGCGGAGCAGTACTTC. Protein sequence: CSVDDWGPGGVAEQYF.

This clonotype showed up just a few times. The J gene is TRBJ2-1, the V gene TRBV24-1, with unresolved D. The V gene's germline CDR1 is KGHDR and CDR2 SFDVKD. V lost 6 bases and J 3 bases, leaving 8 bases between the germline ends. This CDR3 is 13 amino acids long. CDR3 DNA: TGTGCCACCAGTTCTCTAAACTACAATGAGCAGTTCTTC. It is translated as CATSSLNYNEQFF.

The V and J genes are TRBV25-1 and TRBJ2-7, with unresolved D. Trimming removed 8 bases at V and 3 bases at J, with 5 bases between. CDR1 is MGHDK and CDR2 is SYGVNS in the germline V gene. The CDR3 has 10 amino acids. The CDR3 DNA sequence: TGTGCCAGCTCCGGCTACGAGCAGTACTTC. Protein sequence: CASSGYEQYF.